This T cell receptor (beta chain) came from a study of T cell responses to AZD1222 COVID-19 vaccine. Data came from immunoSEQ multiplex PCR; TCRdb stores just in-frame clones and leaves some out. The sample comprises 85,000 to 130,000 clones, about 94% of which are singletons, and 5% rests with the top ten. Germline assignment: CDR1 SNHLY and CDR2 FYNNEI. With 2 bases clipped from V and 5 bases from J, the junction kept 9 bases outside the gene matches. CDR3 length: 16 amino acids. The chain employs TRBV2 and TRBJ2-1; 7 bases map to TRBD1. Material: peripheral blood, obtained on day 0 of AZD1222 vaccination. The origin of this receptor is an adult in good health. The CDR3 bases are TGTGCCAGCAGTGAAATCACAGGGGTTGTAAACAATGAGCAGTTCTTC. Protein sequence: CASSEITGVVNNEQFF.